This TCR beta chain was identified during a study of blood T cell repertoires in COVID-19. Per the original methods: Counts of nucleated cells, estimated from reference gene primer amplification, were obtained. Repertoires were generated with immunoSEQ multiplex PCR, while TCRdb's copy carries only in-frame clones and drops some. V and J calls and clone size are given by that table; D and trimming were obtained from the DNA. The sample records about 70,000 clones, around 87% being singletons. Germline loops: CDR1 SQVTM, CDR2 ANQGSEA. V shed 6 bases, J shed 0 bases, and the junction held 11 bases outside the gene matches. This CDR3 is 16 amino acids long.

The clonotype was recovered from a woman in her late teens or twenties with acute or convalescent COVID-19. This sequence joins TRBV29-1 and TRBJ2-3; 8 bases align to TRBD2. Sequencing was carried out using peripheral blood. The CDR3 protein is CSVTTRGGYSTDTQYF. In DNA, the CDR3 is TGCAGCGTCACCACTCGGGGGGGGTATAGCACAGATACGCAGTATTTT.